This T cell receptor (beta chain) is from a study of blood T cells in healthy people across ages. The study, taken as a whole, reports: Donor CMV infection status was unknown, possibly confounding age-related changes in expanded clonotypes.

A sample-barcoded 5' primer and a J-beta primer mix were used in a second PCR of roughly 6 to 11 cycles. Each cDNA molecule was tagged by a template-switch adaptor that had 12 random nucleotides. TCRdb processed the 5' RACE reads anew with MiXCR; each CDR3 protein has one entry. The sample includes 550,000 to 750,000 distinct CDR3 sequences, around 21% seen only once; the top ten take 3.6%. A note on this clonotype: Its target is not known.

V dropped 0 bases and J dropped 12; count of bases not matched to a gene: 6. Per the germline V gene, CDR1 is LGHDT and CDR2 is YNNKEL (reference sequence). The CDR3 is 14 residues long. The sequence was collected from a man aged 65 to 85 in good health. What was sequenced was blood. The rearrangement links TRBV3-1 to TRBJ2-4; 9 bases fit TRBD1. CDR3 coding DNA: TGTGCCAGCAGCCAAGAGGGGACAGGGAGGGCTCAGTACTTC. Protein product: CASSQEGTGRAQYF.